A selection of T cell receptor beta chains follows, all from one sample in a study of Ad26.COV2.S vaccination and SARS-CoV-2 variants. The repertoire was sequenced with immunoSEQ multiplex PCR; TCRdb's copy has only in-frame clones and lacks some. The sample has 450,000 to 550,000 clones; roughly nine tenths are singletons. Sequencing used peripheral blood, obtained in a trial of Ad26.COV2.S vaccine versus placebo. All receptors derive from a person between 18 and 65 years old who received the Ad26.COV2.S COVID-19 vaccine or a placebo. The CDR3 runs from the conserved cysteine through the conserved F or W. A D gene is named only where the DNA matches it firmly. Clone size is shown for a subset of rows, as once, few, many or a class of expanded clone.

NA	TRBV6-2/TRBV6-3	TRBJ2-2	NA	TGTGCCAGCAGCACCCGGACAGACACCGGGGAGCTGTTTTTT	CASSTRTDTGELFF
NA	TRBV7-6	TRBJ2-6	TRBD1	TGTGCCAGCAGCACGACAGGGGGCGCTGGGGCCAACGTCCTGACTTTC	CASSTTGGAGANVLTF
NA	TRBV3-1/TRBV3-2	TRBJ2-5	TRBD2	TGTGCCAGCAGCCAAGTCGCGACTAGCGGGGGACAAGAGACCCAGTACTTC	CASSQVATSGGQETQYF
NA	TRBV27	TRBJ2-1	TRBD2	TGTGCCAGCAGTTTATCACCCCACGATTGGGCGGGAGTTTATGAGCAGTTCTTC	CASSLSPHDWAGVYEQFF
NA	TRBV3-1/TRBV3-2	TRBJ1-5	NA	TGTGCCAGCAGCCCCTATTATGACACGAGCAATCAGCCCCAGCATTTT	CASSPYYDTSNQPQHF
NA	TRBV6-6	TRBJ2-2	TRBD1	TGTGCCAGCAGTTCGATCCGGGACAGGCACACCGGGGAGCTGTTTTTT	CASSSIRDRHTGELFF
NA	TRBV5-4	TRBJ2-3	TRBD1	TGTGCCAGCAGCCTCGACAGGGGCGATACGCAGTATTTT	CASSLDRGDTQYF
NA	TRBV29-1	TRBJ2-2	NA	TGCAGCGTCCTCAGGGGGGTGAACACCGGGGAGCTGTTTTTT	CSVLRGVNTGELFF
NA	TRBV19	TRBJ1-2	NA	TGTGCCAGTAGTATGCCTCAGGTCAGGGGCTACACCTTC	CASSMPQVRGYTF
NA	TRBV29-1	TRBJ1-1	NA	TGCAGCGTGACGGGGGGCGTGAACACTGAAGCTTTCTTT	CSVTGGVNTEAFF
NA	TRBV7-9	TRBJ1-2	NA	TGTGCCAGCAGCTCGGACAGTAATTATGGCTACACCTTC	CASSSDSNYGYTF
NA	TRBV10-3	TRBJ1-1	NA	TGTGCCATCAGGGGACCGGTCACTGAAGCTTTCTTT	CAIRGPVTEAFF
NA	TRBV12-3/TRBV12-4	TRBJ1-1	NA	TGTGCCAGCAGTTTAGTAAGGGTTGAAGCTTTCTTT	CASSLVRVEAFF
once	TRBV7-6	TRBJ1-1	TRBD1	TGTGCCAGCAGCTCCTTTTTACCGGGACAGGGGAGGGCTGAAGCTTTCTTT	CASSSFLPGQGRAEAFF
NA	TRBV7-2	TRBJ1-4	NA	TGTGCCAGCAGCTTATTTGCAACTAATGAAAAACTGTTTTTT	CASSLFATNEKLFF
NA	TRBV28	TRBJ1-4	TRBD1	TGTGCCAGCAGTCGTGGACAGGGTTACGAAAAACTGTTTTTT	CASSRGQGYEKLFF
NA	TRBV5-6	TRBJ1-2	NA	TGTGCCAGCAATTCCCTCCCGGCCTATGGCTACACCTTC	CASNSLPAYGYTF
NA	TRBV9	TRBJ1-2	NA	TGTGCCAGCAGCCCGGGGGGGGCGGCCTATGGCTACACCTTC	CASSPGGAAYGYTF
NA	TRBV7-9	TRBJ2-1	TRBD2	TGTGCCAGCAGCGGCACGGGGGGTGGTGAGCAGTTCTTC	CASSGTGGGEQFF
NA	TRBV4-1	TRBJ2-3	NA	TGCGCCAGCAGCCAAGATCCCACGGGTATCAGCACAGATACGCAGTATTTT	CASSQDPTGISTDTQYF
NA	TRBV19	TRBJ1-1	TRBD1	TGTGCCAGTATAGACAGGGGCACCATGAACACTGAAGCTTTCTTT	CASIDRGTMNTEAFF
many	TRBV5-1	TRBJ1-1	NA	TGCGCCAGCAGCTTGGGTGCGGGCAACACTGAAGCTTTCTTT	CASSLGAGNTEAFF
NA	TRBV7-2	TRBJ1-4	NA	TGTGCCAGCAGCCGGAGGGGGGCTGAAAAACTGTTTTTT	CASSRRGAEKLFF
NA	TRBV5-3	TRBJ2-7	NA	TGTGCCAGAAGCTTTAGGGTGGGCTCCTACGAGCAGTACTTC	CARSFRVGSYEQYF
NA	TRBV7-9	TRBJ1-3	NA	TGTGCACATACACCCCGCTCTGGAAACACCATATATTTT	CAHTPRSGNTIYF
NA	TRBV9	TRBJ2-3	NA	TGTGCCAGCAGCGTAGATTGGGCCACAGATACGCAGTATTTT	CASSVDWATDTQYF
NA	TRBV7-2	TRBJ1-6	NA	TGTGCCAGCAGCTTACTCCGACAGATGAATTCACCCCTCCACTTT	CASSLLRQMNSPLHF
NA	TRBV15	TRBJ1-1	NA	TGTGCCACCAGCAGAGGTCTCTTGGGGGCGAGTTCGACTTTGGACACTGAAGCTTTCTTT	CATSRGLLGASSTLDTEAFF
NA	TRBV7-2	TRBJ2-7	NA	TGTGCCAGCAGCTTACGAGGGTTCGGGAAAGAGGGCTACGAGCAGTACTTC	CASSLRGFGKEGYEQYF
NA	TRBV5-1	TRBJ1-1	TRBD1	TGCGCCAGCAGCCGAGGGACAGGGGGCTCGAGGGGTTTGAACACTGAAGCTTTCTTT	CASSRGTGGSRGLNTEAFF
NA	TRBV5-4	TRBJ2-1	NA	TGTGCCAGCAGGACACTGAATGGACCATATGAGCAGTTCTTC	CASRTLNGPYEQFF
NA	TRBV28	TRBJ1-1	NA	TGTGCCACCGACGGGCCGGTCGGACGGCGGAACACTGAAGCTTTCTTT	CATDGPVGRRNTEAFF
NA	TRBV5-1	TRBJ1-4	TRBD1	TGCGCCAGCAGCTTGGTTGGACAGGGGGTAGGTGAAAAACTGTTTTTT	CASSLVGQGVGEKLFF
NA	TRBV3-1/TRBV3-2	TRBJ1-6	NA	TGTGCCAGCAGCCAATGGGGGACCTATAATTCACCCCTCCACTTT	CASSQWGTYNSPLHF
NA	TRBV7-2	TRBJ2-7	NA	TGTGCCAGCAGCTTGGCTAAGGGGTGGCGGGGGCAGTACGAGCAGTACTTC	CASSLAKGWRGQYEQYF
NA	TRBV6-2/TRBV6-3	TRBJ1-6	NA	TGTGCCAGCAGTTCTAACTACGACAAGGATAATTCACCCCTCCACTTT	CASSSNYDKDNSPLHF
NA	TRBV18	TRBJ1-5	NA	TGTGCCAGCTCACCAGTTACCAGAACTAGCAATCAGCCCCAGCATTTT	CASSPVTRTSNQPQHF
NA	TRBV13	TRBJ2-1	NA	TGTGCCAGCAGCTTGGGATTAGAGCAAGCCGGGGGGCAGTTCTTC	CASSLGLEQAGGQFF
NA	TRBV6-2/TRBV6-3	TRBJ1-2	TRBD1	TGTGCCAGCAGCCACAGGGGGTATGGCTACACCTTC	CASSHRGYGYTF
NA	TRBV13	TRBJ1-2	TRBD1	TGTGCCAGCTCGACTTCAGGGGGTGGCTACACCTTC	CASSTSGGGYTF
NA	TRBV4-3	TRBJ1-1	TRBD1	TGCGCCAGCAGCCCCCGGGACAGGGGGAATACTGAAGCTTTCTTT	CASSPRDRGNTEAFF
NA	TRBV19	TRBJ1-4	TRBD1	TGTGCCAGTAGTACGACAGGGGACATGACTAATGAAAAACTGTTTTTT	CASSTTGDMTNEKLFF
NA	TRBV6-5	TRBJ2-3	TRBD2	TGTGCCAGCAGTATCAGCGGGGAGCTCACAGATACGCAGTATTTT	CASSISGELTDTQYF